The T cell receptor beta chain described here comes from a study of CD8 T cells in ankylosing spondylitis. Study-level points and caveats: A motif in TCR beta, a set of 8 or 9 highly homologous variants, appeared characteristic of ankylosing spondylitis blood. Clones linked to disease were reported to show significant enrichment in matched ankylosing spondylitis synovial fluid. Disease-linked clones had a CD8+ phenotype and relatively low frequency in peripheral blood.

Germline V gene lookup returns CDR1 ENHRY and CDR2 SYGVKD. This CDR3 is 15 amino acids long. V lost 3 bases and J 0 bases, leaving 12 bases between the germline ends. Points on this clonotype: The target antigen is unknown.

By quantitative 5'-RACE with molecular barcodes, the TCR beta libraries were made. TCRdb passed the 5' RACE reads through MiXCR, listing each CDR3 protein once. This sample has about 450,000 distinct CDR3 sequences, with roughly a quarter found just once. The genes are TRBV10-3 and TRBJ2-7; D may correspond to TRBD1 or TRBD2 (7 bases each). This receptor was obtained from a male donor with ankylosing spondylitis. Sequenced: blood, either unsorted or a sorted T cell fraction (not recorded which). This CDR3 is CAISDRGGYSYEQYV. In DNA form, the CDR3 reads TGTGCCATCAGTGACAGGGGGGGATACTCCTACGAGCAGTACGTC.